The text below deals with one T cell receptor (beta chain). This entry comes from a study of PD-L1 blockade in urothelial cancer. The overall study: After treatment start, blood was analyzed at 3 weeks (second dose) and at 6 weeks. Median blood clonality was around 0.08, with tens of thousands of unique TCRs.

Generated by immunoSEQ multiplex PCR, the TCRdb table keeps only in-frame clones and is missing some. Of tens of thousands of clones listed, almost 90% were seen once; the top ten hold approximately 5%. The time point here: pretreatment peripheral blood. The CDR3 extends over 13 amino acids. J lost 4 bases, V lost 5 bases, and 5 bases had no gene match. Germline loops: CDR1 KGHSH, CDR2 LQKENI. This sequence joins TRBV18 and TRBJ2-7; TRBD1 matches 7 bases. The source material was PBMCs, sampled around atezolizumab (anti-PD-L1) treatment. The TCR was taken from a man aged 65 to 79 with urothelial cancer. The CDR3 nucleotides are TGTGCCAGCTCATCTCAGACAGGGTACGAGCAGTACTTC. It encodes CASSSQTGYEQYF.